The T cell receptor beta chain described here comes from a study of Tregs in tolerant kidney transplant recipients. Study-level findings and limits: Biological reproducibility was not directly addressed, but technical replication error appeared minimal.

Worth noting for this clone: The antigen remains unidentified.

Measured with immunoSEQ multiplex PCR; TCRdb has only the in-frame clones, and not every one. The top ten hold around 0.68% of the sample, which has roughly 250,000 clones, approximately 84% seen once. Thawed PBMCs were FACS-sorted into unstimulated CD4+CD25+CD127- regulatory T cells, CD4+CD25- non-regulatory cells, CD4 and CD8 cells. Source material: CD4+ T cells from blood. The sequence was obtained from a human donor in good health.

CDR3 loop: CASSLGPRGPEETQYF. DNA for the CDR3: TGTGCCAGCAGCCTCGGGCCGCGGGGGCCCGAAGAGACCCAGTACTTC. The chain recombines TRBV11-3 with TRBJ2-5; TRBD2 is a possible D gene (7 bases). The V end was cut by 5 bases, the J end by 3 bases, with 19 bases between. The CDR3 spans 16 residues. CDR1 is SGHNT and CDR2 is YENEEA in the germline V gene.